These 21 T cell receptor beta chains were sequenced from one sample in a study of CD8+CD57+ T cells in acquired aplastic anemia. Genomic DNA acted as the template from which TCR beta VDJ combination and CDR3 sequence profiling were carried out. TCRdb reprocessed the reads via MiXCR and lists one record per CDR3 protein. The table includes 250,000 to 300,000 distinct CDR3 sequences, roughly half detected once. Material for sequencing was sorted CD4+, CD8+, or CD8+CD57+ T cells (not recorded which) from PBMCs. These TCRs come from a human donor with severe aplastic anemia or a healthy control (not recorded which).

V usage is TRBV5-1 and J usage is TRBJ2-5; D is unclear. The CDR3 spans 13 residues. The V gene lost 4 bases and the J gene lost 3 bases, with 10 bases spanning the gap. In germline, CDR1 is SGHRS, CDR2 YFSETQ. In DNA form, the CDR3 reads TGCGCCAGCAGCCGGGCAGGCGAAGAGACCCAGTACTTC. It yields the protein CASSRAGEETQYF.

This clonotype has a count of ten or more. The rearrangement joins TRBV9 to TRBJ2-1; D is perhaps TRBD2 (5 bases). The germline gives CDR1 SGDLS, CDR2 YYNGEE. The V gene lost 2 bases and the J gene lost 6 bases, with 15 bases spanning the gap. The CDR3 length is 15 residues. The CDR3 protein is CASSVGAAARNEQFF. CDR3 coding DNA: TGTGCCAGCAGCGTGGGAGCGGCGGCGCGCAATGAGCAGTTCTTC.

V and J are TRBV20-1 and TRBJ2-2; D gene unclear. Germline V lookup: CDR1 DFQATT, CDR2 SNEGSKA (reference sequence). This CDR3 comprises 12 residues. V was pared by 0 bases and J by 6 bases, with 5 bases between. The CDR3 DNA follows: TGCAGTGCTAGAGATCAATCCGGGGAGCTGTTTTTT. Translation gives CSARDQSGELFF.

Many counts were recorded for this clonotype. The gene calls are TRBV18 and TRBJ2-3; D is unclear. Germline CDR1 KGHSH, CDR2 LQKENI. The CDR3 totals 12 residues. V lost 3 bases and J lost 6, with 7 bases in between. CDR3 in amino acids: CASSPSGDTQYF. Here the CDR3 DNA reads TGTGCCAGCTCACCTAGTGGGGATACGCAGTATTTT.

The chain carries TRBV10-3 and TRBJ2-7, with D possibly being TRBD1 (5 bases). The V end lost 5 bases, the J end lost 3 bases, and 14 bases lay between the germline ends. CDR1 and CDR2 from the germline V gene are ENHRY and SYGVKD. This CDR3 spans 14 amino acids. The DNA for the CDR3 is TGTGCCATCAGTTTGCAGGGAAGTTTCTACGAGCAGTACTTC. Encoded protein: CAISLQGSFYEQYF.

This clonotype was picked up many times. This chain connects TRBV5-8 to TRBJ2-5; 11 nucleotides line up with TRBD2. CDR3 size: 16 residues. Germline assignment: CDR1 SGHTS and CDR2 YDEGEE. The V gene end was trimmed by 4 bases and the J gene end by 4 bases; junction bases not matched to a gene: 9. In DNA form, the CDR3 reads TGTGCCAGCAGCCAATTAGCGGGGGGGGCGGGAGAGACCCAGTACTTC. Translating it yields CASSQLAGGAGETQYF.

The sample holds many counts of this clonotype. V usage is TRBV9 and J usage is TRBJ2-5, with no clear D. This CDR3 contains 15 residues. V was shortened by 0 bases and J by 4 bases, with 13 bases between the two germline ends. Germline lookup yields CDR1 SGDLS and CDR2 YYNGEE. The chain's CDR3 is CASSVGTAARETQYF. The CDR3 DNA reads as TGTGCCAGCAGCGTAGGAACAGCAGCAAGAGAGACCCAGTACTTC. The complete variable domain, with remaining parts taken from reference TRBV9 and TRBJ2-5, reads DSGVTQTPKHLITATGQRVTLRCSPRSGDLSVYWYQQSLDQGLQFLIQYYNGEERAKGNILERFSAQQFPDLHSELNLSSLELGDSALYFCASSVGTAARETQYFGPGTRLLVL.

This clonotype has only a few counts. This chain links TRBV7-9 with TRBJ2-5; TRBD2 is a possible D gene (6 bases). The V and J ends lost 5 bases and 4 bases respectively, with 11 bases between them. There are 13 residues in the CDR3. Germline CDR1 reads SEHNR; CDR2 reads FQNEAQ (reference sequence). The CDR3 protein is CASSAGPRETQYF. The CDR3 DNA follows: TGTGCCAGCAGCGCGGGACCAAGAGAGACCCAGTACTTC.

This clonotype was observed many times. The CDR3 protein is CASGSQRGQGNQPQHF. CDR3 in DNA: TGTGCTAGTGGTAGCCAAAGGGGGCAGGGCAATCAGCCCCAGCATTTT. V is TRBV12-5 and J is TRBJ1-5, with TRBD1 identical over 7 bases. The V gene end was trimmed by 5 bases and the J gene end by 2 bases; junction bases not matched to a gene: 9. CDR3 size: 16 residues. The germline V gene has CDR1 LGHNT and CDR2 FRNRAP. Full variable domain (missing parts from reference TRBV12-5 and TRBJ1-5): DARVTQTPRHKVTEMGQEVTMRCQPILGHNTVFWYRQTMMQGLELLAYFRNRAPLDDSGMPKDRFSAEMPDATLATLKIQPSEPRDSAVYFCASGSQRGQGNQPQHFGDGTRLSIL.

This clonotype was counted ten times or more. The rearrangement uses TRBV5-6 and TRBJ1-1, with D unclear. V lost 1 base and J lost 1, with 11 bases in between. This CDR3 is 15 amino acids long. The V gene's germline CDR1 is SGHDT and CDR2 YYEEEE. In DNA, the CDR3 is TGTGCCAGCAGCTTGTCGGGGTGGGGGAACACTGAAGCTTTCTTT. This encodes CASSLSGWGNTEAFF.

This chain connects TRBV20-1 to TRBJ2-7; D may be TRBD2 (6 bases). CDR1 is DFQATT and CDR2 is SNEGSKA in the germline V gene (reference sequence). The V end lost 5 bases, the J end lost 3 bases, and 11 bases lay between the germline ends. The CDR3 totals 12 residues. The CDR3 region has the DNA TGCAGTGCTGGCGGGGTGGGCTACGAGCAGTACTTC. Residues: CSAGGVGYEQYF.

This chain uses TRBV19 with TRBJ1-2, with TRBD1 identical over 7 bases. Per the germline V gene, CDR1 is LNHDA and CDR2 is SQIVND (reference sequence). The V segment lost 6 bases and the J segment 8 bases; nucleotides outside the gene matches: 9. CDR3 size: 13 residues. CDR3 sequence reads: CASRDRRVFGYTF. The CDR3 region has the DNA TGTGCCAGTAGGGACAGGAGGGTGTTCGGCTACACCTTC.

CDR3 protein: CASPLGFYSYNEQFF. For the CDR3, the DNA is TGCGCCAGTCCCTTGGGATTCTACTCCTACAATGAGCAGTTCTTC. The rearrangement uses TRBV5-1 and TRBJ2-1; D is uncertain. Germline CDR1 is SGHRS and CDR2 is YFSETQ. V was trimmed by 8 bases and J by 0 bases, leaving 15 bases between them. The CDR3 runs to 15 residues. Based on the CDR3 plus reference TRBV5-1 and TRBJ2-1, the full variable domain is KAGVTQTPRYLIKTRGQQVTLSCSPISGHRSVSWYQQTPGQGLQFLFEYFSETQRNKGNFPGRFSGRQFSNSRSEMNVSTLELGDSALYLCASPLGFYSYNEQFFGPGTRLTVL.

This clonotype was observed a handful of times. The V call is TRBV15, the J call TRBJ2-5; 12 nucleotides align to TRBD2. V lost 3 bases to trimming and J lost 4 bases; unmatched junction nucleotides: 15. Germline V gene sequence: CDR1 LNHNV, CDR2 YYDKDF (reference sequence). The length of the CDR3 is 19 residues. The CDR3 loop is CATSSLGRRLAGEGETQYF. The CDR3 nucleotides are TGTGCCACCAGCAGCTTAGGTCGTCGACTAGCGGGGGAAGGAGAGACCCAGTACTTC.

This chain joins TRBV10-3 and TRBJ2-2; D perhaps matches TRBD1 (6 bases). The germline CDR1 and CDR2 sequences are ENHRY and SYGVKD. The CDR3 is made up of 16 amino acids. Trimming left V 7 bases short and J 1 base short, with 16 bases between. CDR3 coding DNA: TGTGCCATCAATAACAGGGACAAGCTGAACACCGGGGAGCTGTTTTTT. Translated: CAINNRDKLNTGELFF.

As concerns this clonotype: The junction departs from germline at one end; a sequencing error may be responsible. The chain has TRBV19 and TRBJ2-2, with 9 bases identical to TRBD1. The germline V gene encodes CDR1 LNHDA and CDR2 SQIVND (reference sequence). The CDR3 is 15 amino acids. The CDR3 is CATGGRTGVTGELSF. The CDR3 DNA reads TGTGCCACAGGTGGTCGGACAGGGGTTACCGGGGAGCTGTCTTTT.

The V gene is TRBV10-3, the J gene TRBJ2-3; D gene unclear. Trimming cost V 6 bases and J 1 base, with 14 bases left between them. Germline V gene data show CDR1 as ENHRY and CDR2 as SYGVKD. The CDR3 length is 15 residues. CDR3 sequence (DNA): TGTGCCATCAGGCCGGACCTCTTACGCACAGATACGCAGTATTTT. Translation: CAIRPDLLRTDTQYF.

This chain uses TRBV5-1 with TRBJ1-1; D gene ambiguous. Germline loops: CDR1 SGHRS, CDR2 YFSETQ. This CDR3 is built from 13 residues. Trimming took off 9 bases at V and 3 bases at J, with 15 bases between the two ends. CDR3: CATSTQGYTEAFF. Written as DNA, the CDR3 is TGCGCCACCTCGACCCAAGGGTACACTGAAGCTTTCTTT.

The CDR3 loop is CASSGASGSTYEQYF. In nucleotides, the CDR3 is TGTGCCAGTTCCGGGGCTAGCGGAAGCACCTACGAGCAGTACTTC. The V gene is TRBV19, the J gene TRBJ2-7; 7 nucleotides match TRBD2. After removal of 8 bases from V and 2 bases from J, the junction contained 12 bases not matched to a gene. There are 15 residues in the CDR3. Germline V CDR1 and CDR2: LNHDA, SQIVND (reference sequence).

This clonotype was detected ten times or more. V is TRBV5-1 and J is TRBJ2-3; D uncertain. The CDR3 spans 16 residues. Trimming took off 1 base at V and 1 base at J, with 13 bases between the two ends. Germline V lookup: CDR1 SGHRS, CDR2 YFSETQ. CDR3 bases: TGCGCCAGCAGCTTGAAGGCTAGTGGCGGCACAGATACGCAGTATTTT. Its translation is CASSLKASGGTDTQYF.

The chain carries TRBV20-1 and TRBJ2-5; possibly TRBD2 for D (6 bases). V was trimmed by 5 bases and J by 0 bases, leaving 10 bases between them. The germline V gene encodes CDR1 DFQATT and CDR2 SNEGSKA (reference sequence). The CDR3 consists of 13 residues. This CDR3 reads CSARRGDQETQYF. CDR3 nucleotides: TGCAGTGCTCGCCGCGGGGACCAAGAGACCCAGTACTTC.